The 15 T cell receptor beta chains below were found in one sample sequenced in a study of Tregs in tolerant kidney transplant recipients (dated by TCRdb to the late 2010s). Receptor amplification or capture employed the immunoSEQ multiplex PCR assay. TCRdb obtained this table from immuneACCESS and retained in-frame rearrangements with V and J assigned. These tables miss some clones; where compared with another copy, unresolved V genes account for less than half of the shortfall, and the remainder is unexplained. The sample profile shows 75,000 to 100,000 clones; roughly 93% of them were found once. The biggest ten clones account for roughly 1.5% of the sample. Transplants used related donors with nonmyeloablative bone marrow transplantation; mixed chimerism was transient in the human trials. The specimen comprised CD4+ T cells from blood (PBMCs), sampled 12 months after the transplant. The receptors stem from a human patient who received a combined kidney and bone marrow transplant. Following a transplant, some T lymphocytes may have been derived from the graft donor.

The V gene is TRBV11-2, the J gene TRBJ2-7; a weak D match, TRBD1 (6 bases). This CDR3 spans 16 amino acids. The ends were cut back, 5 bases at V and 6 bases at J, with 23 bases in the middle. From germline, CDR1 is SGHAT and CDR2 FQNNGV. CDR3 residues: CASSPRPTGYLREQYF. Here the CDR3 DNA reads TGTGCCAGCAGCCCCAGACCGACAGGATACCTACGCGAGCAGTACTTC.

This clone has a handful of counts. The rearrangement joins TRBV7-9 to TRBJ1-5, with 9 bases that match TRBD1. With V trimmed by 6 bases and J by 4 bases, 4 bases remained unmatched. Germline V CDR1 and CDR2: SEHNR, FQNEAQ (reference sequence). CDR3 length: 14 residues. CDR3 in amino acids: CASSGGQGNQPQHF. CDR3 in DNA: TGTGCCAGCAGTGGTGGACAGGGGAATCAGCCCCAGCATTTT.

The chain uses TRBV14 and TRBJ2-1, with 12 bases identical to TRBD2. Germline CDR1 is SGHDN and CDR2 is FVKESK. V lost 5 bases and J lost 10; bases outside the gene matches: 12. There are 16 residues in the CDR3. DNA for the CDR3: TGTGCCAGCAGCACCTGGACTAGCGGGGACCAGGGGGAGCAGTTCTTC. Residues: CASSTWTSGDQGEQFF.

This clone was observed once. The gene calls are TRBV28 and TRBJ2-7; a possible D gene is TRBD2 (5 bases). This CDR3 is 12 amino acids long. The V end was cut by 7 bases, the J end by 2 bases, with 9 bases between. Per germline, CDR1 MDHEN and CDR2 SYDVKM. As DNA, the CDR3 is TGTGCCAGCACCTCCGGGACCTACGAGCAGTACTTC. It yields the protein CASTSGTYEQYF. Filled out from reference TRBV28 and TRBJ2-7, the complete variable domain reads DVKVTQSSRYLVKRTGEKVFLECVQDMDHENMFWYRQDPGLGLRLIYFSYDVKMKEKGDIPEGYSVSREKKERFSLILESASTNQTSMYLCASTSGTYEQYFGPGTRLTVT.

A note on this clone: Other DNA sequences in the same sample also yield this CDR3. The chain carries TRBV6-1 and TRBJ2-7, with D perhaps matching TRBD2 (5 bases). Germline V gene lookup returns CDR1 MNHNS and CDR2 SASEGT. V was trimmed by 6 bases and J by 1 base, leaving 13 bases between them. The CDR3 has 14 amino acids. The CDR3 region has the DNA TGTGCCAGCAGGGAGTCTGGGGAGTCCTACGAGCAGTACTTC. Translation gives CASRESGESYEQYF.

V is TRBV4-3 and J is TRBJ1-5; D call uncertain. Germline V gene lookup returns CDR1 LGHNA and CDR2 YSLEER. V was shortened by 0 bases and J by 6 bases, with 6 bases between the two germline ends. The CDR3 is made up of 13 amino acids. The CDR3 sequence: CASSQDMAQPQHF. The DNA of the CDR3 is TGCGCCAGCAGCCAAGACATGGCTCAGCCCCAGCATTTT.

The chain is built from TRBV2 and TRBJ2-1; TRBD2 matches 8 bases. In germline, CDR1 is SNHLY, CDR2 FYNNEI. Trimming at V came to 4 bases and at J to 3 bases, leaving 5 bases not matched to a gene. The CDR3 loop spans 15 amino acids. The CDR3 bases are TGTGCCAGCAGTGCCGGGACTAGTAGCTACAATGAGCAGTTCTTC. Its protein is CASSAGTSSYNEQFF.

Here the CDR3 DNA reads TGTGCCAGCAGCTTGGTAACTAGCGGGTTTTACAATGAGCAGTTCTTC. It is translated as CASSLVTSGFYNEQFF. The V and J genes are TRBV5-4 and TRBJ2-1; 9 nucleotides align to TRBD2. This CDR3 has 16 residues. Losses at the gene ends were 0 bases for V and 4 bases for J; bases not matched to a gene: 5. Germline CDR1 is SGHNT and CDR2 is YYREEE (reference sequence).

The chain couples TRBV9 to TRBJ1-2; 9 positions agree with TRBD1. The germline V gene encodes CDR1 SGDLS and CDR2 YYNGEE. V shed 6 bases, J shed 0 bases, and the junction held 12 bases outside the gene matches. This CDR3 region has 17 residues. The DNA of the CDR3 is TGTGCCAGCAAACCAGGGACAGGGCGATTAGCTAACTATGGCTACACCTTC. Amino acid sequence: CASKPGTGRLANYGYTF.

The chain carries TRBV19 and TRBJ2-7, with D perhaps TRBD1 (5 bases). V lost 6 bases, J lost 0 bases, and 12 bases lay in between. Germline CDR1 is LNHDA and CDR2 is SQIVND (reference sequence). The CDR3 runs to 14 residues. The chain's CDR3 is CASSGGASSYEQYF. The CDR3 DNA reads TGTGCCAGTAGCGGTGGGGCGTCCTCCTACGAGCAGTACTTC.

The chain carries TRBV20-1 and TRBJ1-1, with D unclear. From germline, CDR1 is DFQATT and CDR2 SNEGSKA (reference sequence). V was trimmed by 3 bases and J by 4 bases, leaving 6 bases between them. This CDR3 is 11 amino acids long. In DNA, the CDR3 is TGCAGTGCTAGTCTCGTCACTGAAGCTTTCTTT. It specifies CSASLVTEAFF.

This sequence joins TRBV4-2 and TRBJ1-6; 9 bases are a match to TRBD1. V was pared by 3 bases and J by 5 bases, with 5 bases of the junction left unmatched. The length of the CDR3 is 16 residues. Germline-derived CDR1 and CDR2 are LGHNA and YNFKEQ. The CDR3 DNA sequence: TGTGCCAGCAGCCAGCCCGGACAGGGGCATAATTCACCCCTCCACTTT. Amino acid sequence: CASSQPGQGHNSPLHF.

The genes are TRBV25-1 and TRBJ2-5; 7 bases are a match to TRBD1. The length of the CDR3 is 17 residues. Germline CDR1 is MGHDK and CDR2 is SYGVNS. Unmatched junction bases numbered 16, after V lost 4 bases and J lost 5 bases. This CDR3 reads CASSGGPAGGSLETQYF. The CDR3 DNA is TGTGCCAGCAGTGGGGGACCGGCAGGGGGATCCTTGGAGACCCAGTACTTC.

V is TRBV6-5 and J is TRBJ1-2; TRBD1 matches 9 bases. V trimming: 6 bases; J trimming: 13 bases; junction bases outside the gene matches: 3. From germline, CDR1 is MNHEY and CDR2 SVGAGI. The CDR3 spans 10 residues. CDR3 region: CASRTGGFTF. In DNA form, the CDR3 reads TGTGCCAGCAGGACAGGGGGGTTCACCTTC.

The chain is built from TRBV4-2 and TRBJ1-5; 8 bases are a match to TRBD1. The CDR3 covers 16 residues. CDR1 and CDR2 (germline): LGHNA, YNFKEQ. V was clipped by 0 bases and J by 6 bases; unmatched bases: 7. The CDR3 loop reads CASSQDGTGRGQPQHF. As DNA, the CDR3 is TGTGCCAGCAGCCAAGATGGGACAGGACGGGGTCAGCCCCAGCATTTT.